This entry lists 20 T cell receptor beta chains sequenced from one sample in a study of graft-versus-host responses after intestinal transplantation. TCRdb keeps only in-frame clones here, not all; method: immunoSEQ multiplex PCR. The table has about 97,000 clones, approximately 90% seen once. Sequenced material: PBMCs, taken about 440 days after intestinal transplant. The origin of the receptors is a human patient who received an intestinal transplant, so some T cells may come from the graft donor.

J is TRBJ1-4 and V is TRBV6-6; D is perhaps TRBD1 (5 bases). Looked up from germline, CDR1 is MNHNY and CDR2 is SVGAGI (reference sequence). The CDR3 consists of 15 residues. V was clipped by 2 bases and J by 8 bases, with 15 bases between them. For the CDR3, the DNA is TGTGCCAGCAGTTACGATCGGGGGATCGGGGAAAAACTGTTTTTT. Amino acid sequence: CASSYDRGIGEKLFF.

The J gene is TRBJ2-1, the V gene TRBV7-6; 15 bases agree with TRBD2. The CDR3 consists of 16 residues. Trimming at V came to 0 bases and at J to 10 bases, leaving 4 bases not matched to a gene. Germline V lookup: CDR1 SGHVS, CDR2 FNYEAQ. The CDR3 loop reads CASSLAVGLAGGEQFF. The DNA for the CDR3 is TGTGCCAGCAGCTTAGCCGTGGGACTAGCGGGGGGAGAGCAGTTCTTC.

V and J are TRBV4-1 and TRBJ1-4, with 7 bases matching TRBD1. The V segment lost 4 bases and the J segment 7 bases; nucleotides outside the gene matches: 9. This CDR3 contains 15 residues. From germline, CDR1 is MGHRA and CDR2 YSYEKL. CDR3 amino acids: CASSLQGGAGEKLFF. In DNA, the CDR3 is TGCGCCAGCAGCCTCCAGGGGGGGGCAGGTGAAAAACTGTTTTTT.

The chain combines TRBV10-1 with TRBJ2-5, with a tentative D call TRBD2 (6 bases). Germline loops: CDR1 WNHNN, CDR2 SYGVQD (reference sequence). Between the trimmed V and J ends, which lost 3 bases and 1 base, there was a span of 12 bases. CDR3 length equals 15 residues. CDR3 DNA sequence: TGCGCCAGCAGTGACGGAGGGGCCCTCCAAGAGACCCAGTACTTC. This encodes CASSDGGALQETQYF.

The chain has TRBV5-1 and TRBJ1-5; tentative D call: TRBD1 (5 bases). The CDR3 contains 15 residues. The germline V and J ends were trimmed by 0 bases and 12 bases, with 19 bases remaining between them. Germline CDR1 SGHRS, CDR2 YFSETQ. This CDR3 is CASSLDYRTKEGQHF. CDR3 DNA: TGCGCCAGCAGCTTGGACTACAGGACCAAGGAGGGCCAGCATTTT. The variable domain in full, with the rest retrieved from reference TRBV5-1 and TRBJ1-5, is KAGVTQTPRYLIKTRGQQVTLSCSPISGHRSVSWYQQTPGQGLQFLFEYFSETQRNKGNFPGRFSGRQFSNSRSEMNVSTLELGDSALYLCASSLDYRTKEGQHFGDGTRLSIL.

The chain uses TRBV4-2 and TRBJ1-4, with unresolved D. This CDR3 contains 14 residues. From germline, CDR1 is LGHNA and CDR2 YNFKEQ. V lost 1 base and J 6 bases, leaving 9 bases between the germline ends. The DNA for the CDR3 is TGTGCCAGCAGCCAAGTCCCAGAGGATGAAAAACTGTTTTTT. Translation gives CASSQVPEDEKLFF.

V is TRBV10-2 and J is TRBJ1-2; a weak D match, TRBD1 (6 bases). Per germline, CDR1 WSHSY and CDR2 SAAADI. This CDR3 has 13 residues. Trimming pared 1 base from V and 8 bases from J, leaving 11 bases between. The CDR3 bases are TGCGCCAGCAGTGAGTGGAGGGGGGGAGGCTACACCTTC. Encoded protein: CASSEWRGGGYTF.

The V and J genes are TRBV9 and TRBJ2-7, with a weak D call TRBD2 (5 bases). V lost 4 bases and J 6 bases, leaving 11 bases between the germline ends. This CDR3 spans 12 amino acids. Germline V gives CDR1 SGDLS, CDR2 YYNGEE. The CDR3 spells CASSPGEAEQYF. The CDR3, as DNA: TGTGCCAGCAGCCCCGGGGAAGCCGAGCAGTACTTC.

V gene TRBV27 combines with J gene TRBJ2-2; no firm D call. V was shortened by 0 bases and J by 6 bases, with 11 bases between the two germline ends. CDR1 MNHEY and CDR2 SMNVEV come from the germline V gene (reference sequence). The CDR3 is made up of 15 amino acids. The CDR3 DNA reads TGTGCCAGCAGTTTATCGACGGCGTCATCCGGGGAGCTGTTTTTT. Residues: CASSLSTASSGELFF.

The chain has TRBV4-2 and TRBJ1-2; D not resolved. V lost 0 bases and J lost 1, with 9 bases in between. Germline-derived CDR1 and CDR2 are LGHNA and YNFKEQ. The CDR3 totals 15 residues. CDR3 protein: CASSQEAAVNYGYTF. The DNA of the CDR3 is TGTGCCAGCAGCCAAGAGGCTGCGGTTAACTATGGCTACACCTTC.

V usage is TRBV7-2 and J usage is TRBJ1-5; D might be TRBD1 (5 bases). The CDR3 is 14 residues long. V lost 5 bases, J lost 3 bases, and 11 bases lay in between. Germline CDR1 reads SGHTA; CDR2 reads FQGNSA. The CDR3 loop is CASSPGRFNQPQHF. CDR3 DNA sequence: TGTGCCAGCAGCCCGGGACGGTTCAATCAGCCCCAGCATTTT.

J is TRBJ1-3 and V is TRBV18; 8 nucleotides align to TRBD1. V was clipped by 0 bases and J by 3 bases; unmatched bases: 7. CDR1 and CDR2 from the germline V gene are KGHSH and LQKENI. The CDR3 is 17 amino acids. For the CDR3, the DNA is TGTGCCAGCTCACCACCGCTTGTAGGACAGGGTGGAAACACCATATATTTT. Residues: CASSPPLVGQGGNTIYF.

This chain connects TRBV5-5 to TRBJ1-2; D is undetermined. Germline assignment: CDR1 SGHKS and CDR2 YYEKEE (reference sequence). Trimming cost V 2 bases and J 1 base, with 9 bases left between them. CDR3 length: 14 residues. CDR3 protein: CASSFRLDNYGYTF. The DNA of the CDR3 is TGTGCCAGCAGCTTCAGGTTGGATAACTATGGCTACACCTTC. The whole variable domain, remainder taken from reference TRBV5-5 and TRBJ1-2, is DAGVTQSPTHLIKTRGQQVTLRCSPISGHKSVSWYQQVLGQGPQFIFQYYEKEERGRGNFPDRFSARQFPNYSSELNVNALLLGDSALYLCASSFRLDNYGYTFGSGTRLTVV.

The CDR3 here is CSVEGRDLTDTQYF. The CDR3 DNA reads TGCAGCGTTGAGGGGAGGGACCTCACAGATACGCAGTATTTT. The V and J genes are TRBV29-1 and TRBJ2-3; 7 bases fit TRBD2. Trimming cost V 3 bases and J 2 bases; bases outside gene matches: 5. This CDR3 is 14 amino acids long. Germline values: CDR1 SQVTM, CDR2 ANQGSEA.

The chain recombines TRBV13 with TRBJ2-5; weak D call: TRBD2 (6 bases). Trimming cost V 4 bases and J 2 bases, with 20 bases left between them. Germline-derived CDR1 and CDR2 are PRHDT and FYEKMQ (reference sequence). This CDR3 region has 17 residues. This CDR3 is CASSSTYLSGQQETQYF. CDR3 DNA sequence: TGTGCCAGCAGCTCAACCTATTTGAGCGGGCAACAAGAGACCCAGTACTTC.

The V call is TRBV5-4, the J call TRBJ1-1; D gene unclear. The V gene lost 4 bases and the J gene lost 6 bases, with 10 bases spanning the gap. CDR1 is SGHNT and CDR2 is YYREEE in the germline V gene (reference sequence). The CDR3 has 12 residues. CDR3 residues: CASSPRRAEAFF. For the CDR3, the DNA is TGTGCCAGCAGCCCCCGGAGGGCTGAAGCTTTCTTT.

J is TRBJ2-5 and V is TRBV5-1; D uncertain. The CDR3 is 12 residues long. CDR1 and CDR2 from the germline V gene are SGHRS and YFSETQ. Trimming stripped 7 bases from V and 5 bases from J, with 12 bases between. Written as DNA, the CDR3 is TGCGCCAGCGGAGCCCCTTTGGAGACCCAGTACTTC. It yields the protein CASGAPLETQYF.

The J gene is TRBJ2-5, the V gene TRBV19; 7 bases agree with TRBD1. Germline values: CDR1 LNHDA, CDR2 SQIVND (reference sequence). CDR3 length: 15 residues. Trimming took 6 bases from V and 5 from J; bases not matched to a gene: 12. The DNA of the CDR3 is TGTGCCAGTAGAAACCTGACAGGGTGGGAGGAGACCCAGTACTTC. This codes for CASRNLTGWEETQYF.

The rearrangement joins TRBV6-1 to TRBJ1-1, with D perhaps TRBD1 (5 bases). In germline, CDR1 is MNHNS, CDR2 SASEGT. There are 14 residues in the CDR3. Trimming shortened V by 6 bases and J by 6 bases, and 17 bases separated the two germline ends. DNA for the CDR3: TGTGCCAGCAGGGGCCCGGGAGGGACGTCTGAAGCTTTCTTT. Translating it yields CASRGPGGTSEAFF.

This clone was seen once. The CDR3 DNA is TGTGCCAGCAGCGCGCACGGACAGGCTATCTATGGCTACACCTTC. Encoded protein: CASSAHGQAIYGYTF. The chain uses TRBV7-2 and TRBJ1-2, with 7 bases fitting TRBD1. This CDR3 contains 15 residues. V was clipped by 5 bases and J by 4 bases; unmatched bases: 10. Germline CDR1 and CDR2: SGHTA and FQGNSA.